This T cell receptor (beta chain) emerged from a study of beta chain features in type 1 diabetes. Whole-study results and caveats: Shortening that was moderate but significant affected the TCRB CDR3s of Type 1 diabetes patients in all four CD4+ subsets. More deletions and fewer insertions at VDJ junctions were seen in type 1 diabetes patients.

Germline assignment: CDR1 MNHEY and CDR2 SVGAGI. Trimming took 10 bases from V and 7 from J; bases not matched to a gene: 12. The CDR3 extends over 14 amino acids. Expressed TCRB transcripts were sequenced because the entire RNA isolate underwent reverse transcription. Clones were sequenced by immunoSEQ multiplex PCR, and TCRdb holds only the in-frame ones, with some missing. The sample holds roughly 400,000 clones, around a tenth seen once. Remarks on this clone: Its antigen is not identified.

The V and J genes are TRBV6-5 and TRBJ2-2; 7 bases fit TRBD1. Sequencing was performed on central memory CD4+ T cells from blood. The receptor's source is a man aged 25-40 years with type 1 diabetes. As DNA, the CDR3 is TGTGCCACTGAGACACAGGGGTTGGACGGGGAGCTGTTTTTT. It is translated as CATETQGLDGELFF.